This is a list of T cell receptor beta chains from one sample in a study of T cells in tuberculosis. The data were produced by immunoSEQ multiplex PCR, yet TCRdb's version contains in-frame clones alone and is incomplete. The table has roughly 35,000 clones, approximately 90% seen once; the top ten hold more than 6%. Sequenced material: PBMCs, taken at tuberculosis diagnosis. The receptors originated from an adult with tuberculosis. Some clones in this sample may be carry-over from other donors' samples. Each CDR3 is given without its conserved first and last residue.

v_call	cdr3_length	cdr3_aa
TRBV11-2	13	ASSLGGASTDTQY
TRBV7-9	11	ASSHSAGYEQY
TRBV29-1	13	SVGDRGLVGTEAF
TRBV4-1	13	ASSQATTGTYEQY
TRBV2	12	ASRQPYRDGEQF
TRBV29-1	10	SGQILNTEAF
TRBV14	13	ASSQRTSGVDTQY
TRBV4-2	12	ASLSGGADNEQF
TRBV7-6	13	ASGERTGVNQPQH
TRBV30	18	AWSNGRWGTGLRVNTEAF
TRBV7-2	14	ASSQRGGQTNQPQH
TRBV4-2	13	ASSQPGQMNTEAF
TRBV19	11	ASSIDRYSPLH
TRBV6-1	13	ASSEARGLTDTQY
TRBV4-2	15	ASSPNLAGASTDTQY
TRBV5-4	12	ASSLDIGYQPLH
TRBV29-1	12	SVDGGDLKNIQY
TRBV11-2	13	ASSLLGLAGDEQY
TRBV2	12	ASSEGGLAGTQY
TRBV11-2	18	ASSLEGLAGGFSFADTQY
TRBV27	12	ASSSRDRNYGYT
TRBV7-2	11	ASSLLNTGELF
TRBV7-8	11	ASSRTRSYEQY
TRBV19	15	ASRPWGVAHSGNTIY
TRBV5-1	11	ASTPEGVAEAF
TRBV27	10	ASSLQGYGYT
TRBV11-3	10	ASSSGGDEQF
TRBV7-2	13	ASSSPTGLTDTQY
TRBV9	11	ASSRTETYEQY
TRBV5-1	14	ASILGIAGITDTQY
TRBV27	12	ASSFGQGGYEQY
TRBV9	11	ASSAPQGYEQY
TRBV5-1	12	ASSIRGQDYGYT
TRBV5-4	14	ASSFGGTAGAGELF
TRBV29-1	11	SVEENRGKKAF
TRBV4-1	13	ASSQEGQGSYEQY
TRBV14	13	ASNSRRGYTGELF
TRBV2	14	ASSEQGAASNQPQH
TRBV19	13	ASSMKRGRTDTQY
TRBV7-8	14	ASSLGTGKADQPQH
TRBV19	13	ASSTTRAGPYEQY
TRBV2	14	ASRSSRDRANTEAF
TRBV11-2	13	ASSRSGGAGTEAF
TRBV11-2	13	ASSGTSGGGTEQY
TRBV4-1	12	ASSQQGQTYEQY
TRBV7-2	13	ASSLLGLALGEQY
TRBV15	12	ATSRAGGSYEQY
TRBV2	14	ASSEAYRLSGNTIY
TRBV9	12	ASSVGIPLGGYT
TRBV2	12	ASIGQGTNYGYT
TRBV19	12	ASSPGGMGDEAF
TRBV5-1	12	ASSLGWTGSEQY